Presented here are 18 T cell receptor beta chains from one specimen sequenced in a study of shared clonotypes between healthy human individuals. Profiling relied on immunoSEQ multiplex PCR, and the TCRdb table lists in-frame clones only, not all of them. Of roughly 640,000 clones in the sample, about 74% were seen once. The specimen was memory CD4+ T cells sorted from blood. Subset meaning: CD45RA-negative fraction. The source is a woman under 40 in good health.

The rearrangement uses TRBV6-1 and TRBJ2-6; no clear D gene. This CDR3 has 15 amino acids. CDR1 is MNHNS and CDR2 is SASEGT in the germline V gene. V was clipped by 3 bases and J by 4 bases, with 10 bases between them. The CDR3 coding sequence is TGTGCCAGCAGTGAGATGGGGTTGGGGGCCAACGTCCTGACTTTC. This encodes CASSEMGLGANVLTF.

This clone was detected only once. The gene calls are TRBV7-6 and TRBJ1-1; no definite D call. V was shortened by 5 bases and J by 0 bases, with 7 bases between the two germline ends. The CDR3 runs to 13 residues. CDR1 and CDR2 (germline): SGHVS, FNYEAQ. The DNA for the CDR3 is TGTGCCAGCAGCCGCAGCCTGAACACTGAAGCTTTCTTT. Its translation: CASSRSLNTEAFF.

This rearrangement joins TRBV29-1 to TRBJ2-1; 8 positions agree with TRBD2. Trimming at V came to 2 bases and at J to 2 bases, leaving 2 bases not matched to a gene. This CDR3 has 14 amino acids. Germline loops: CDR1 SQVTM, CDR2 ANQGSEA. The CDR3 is CSVELAGTYNEQFF. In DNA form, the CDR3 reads TGCAGCGTTGAACTAGCGGGTACCTACAATGAGCAGTTCTTC.

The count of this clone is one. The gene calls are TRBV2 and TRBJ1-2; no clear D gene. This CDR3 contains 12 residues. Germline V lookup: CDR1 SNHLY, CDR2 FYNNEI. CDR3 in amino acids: CPSAVSRYGYTF. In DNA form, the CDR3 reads TGTCCCTCAGCAGTGAGCAGATATGGCTACACCTTC.

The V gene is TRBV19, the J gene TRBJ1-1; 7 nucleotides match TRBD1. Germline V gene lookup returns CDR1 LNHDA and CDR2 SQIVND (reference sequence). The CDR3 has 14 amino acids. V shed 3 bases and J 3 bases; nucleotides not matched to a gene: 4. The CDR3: CASSITGQDTEAFF. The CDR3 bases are TGTGCCAGTAGTATTACCGGACAGGACACTGAAGCTTTCTTT.

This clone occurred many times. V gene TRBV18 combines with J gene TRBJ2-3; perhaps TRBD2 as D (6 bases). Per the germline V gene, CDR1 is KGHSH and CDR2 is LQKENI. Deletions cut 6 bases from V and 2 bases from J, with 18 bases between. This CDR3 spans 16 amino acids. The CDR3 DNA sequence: TGTGCCAGCTCCCCTAAGTGGGGAGGCAACACAGATACGCAGTATTTT. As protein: CASSPKWGGNTDTQYF.

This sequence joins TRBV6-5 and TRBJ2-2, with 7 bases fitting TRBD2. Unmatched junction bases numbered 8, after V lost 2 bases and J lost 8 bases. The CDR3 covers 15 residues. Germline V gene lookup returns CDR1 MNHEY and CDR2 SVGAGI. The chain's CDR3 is CASSYRAGAYGELFF. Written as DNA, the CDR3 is TGTGCCAGCAGTTACAGGGCGGGAGCTTATGGGGAGCTGTTTTTT.

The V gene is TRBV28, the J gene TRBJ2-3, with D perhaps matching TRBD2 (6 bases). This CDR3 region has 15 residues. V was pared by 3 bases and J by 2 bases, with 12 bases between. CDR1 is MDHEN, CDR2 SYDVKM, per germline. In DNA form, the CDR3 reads TGTGCCAGCAGTTTTGGGGGGTTGAACACAGATACGCAGTATTTT. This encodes CASSFGGLNTDTQYF.

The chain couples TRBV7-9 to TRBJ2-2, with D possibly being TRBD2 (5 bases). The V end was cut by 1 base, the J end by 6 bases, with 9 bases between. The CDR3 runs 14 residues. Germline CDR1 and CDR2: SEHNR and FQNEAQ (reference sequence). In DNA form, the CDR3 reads TGTGCCAGCAGCTTAGTCGGGATTCCCGGGGAGCTGTTTTTT. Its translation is CASSLVGIPGELFF.

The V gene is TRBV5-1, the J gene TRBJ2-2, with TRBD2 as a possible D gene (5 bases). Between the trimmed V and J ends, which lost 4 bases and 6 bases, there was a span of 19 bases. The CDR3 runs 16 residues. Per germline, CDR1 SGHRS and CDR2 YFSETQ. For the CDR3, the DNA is TGCGCCAGCAGCGCCCTTACTAGTGGTGGCGCCGGGGAGCTGTTTTTT. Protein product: CASSALTSGGAGELFF.

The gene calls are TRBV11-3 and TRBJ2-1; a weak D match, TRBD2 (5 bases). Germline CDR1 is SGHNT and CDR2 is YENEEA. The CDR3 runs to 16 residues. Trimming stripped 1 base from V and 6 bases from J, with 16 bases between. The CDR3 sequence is CASSLGSADLSNEQFF. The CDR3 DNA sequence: TGTGCCAGCAGCTTAGGCTCAGCGGACCTCAGCAATGAGCAGTTCTTC. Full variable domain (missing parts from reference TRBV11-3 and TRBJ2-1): EAGVVQSPRYKIIEKKQPVAFWCNPISGHNTLYWYLQNLGQGPELLIRYENEEAVDDSQLPKDRFSAERLKGVDSTLKIQPAELGDSAVYLCASSLGSADLSNEQFFGPGTRLTVL.

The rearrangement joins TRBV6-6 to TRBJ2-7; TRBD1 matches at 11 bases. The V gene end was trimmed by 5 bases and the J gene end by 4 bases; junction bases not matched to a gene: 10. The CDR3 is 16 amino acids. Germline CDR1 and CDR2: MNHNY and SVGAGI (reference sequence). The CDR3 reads CASSGIGQGAGYEQYF. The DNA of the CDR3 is TGTGCCAGCAGTGGAATCGGACAGGGGGCAGGTTACGAGCAGTACTTC.

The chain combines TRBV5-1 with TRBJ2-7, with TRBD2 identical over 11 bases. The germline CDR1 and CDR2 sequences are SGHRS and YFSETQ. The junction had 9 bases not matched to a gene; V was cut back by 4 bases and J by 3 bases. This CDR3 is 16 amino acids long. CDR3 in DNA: TGCGCCAGCAGCCGGGACCTAGCGGGAGGAAACTACGAGCAGTACTTC. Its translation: CASSRDLAGGNYEQYF. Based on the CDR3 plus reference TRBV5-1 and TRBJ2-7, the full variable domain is KAGVTQTPRYLIKTRGQQVTLSCSPISGHRSVSWYQQTPGQGLQFLFEYFSETQRNKGNFPGRFSGRQFSNSRSEMNVSTLELGDSALYLCASSRDLAGGNYEQYFGPGTRLTVT.

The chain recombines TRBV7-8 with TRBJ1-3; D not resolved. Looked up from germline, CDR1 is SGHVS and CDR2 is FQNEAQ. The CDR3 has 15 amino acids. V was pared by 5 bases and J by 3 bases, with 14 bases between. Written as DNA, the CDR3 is TGTGCCAGCAGCCCTGAGGATTCAGTTGGAAACACCATATATTTT. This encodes CASSPEDSVGNTIYF.

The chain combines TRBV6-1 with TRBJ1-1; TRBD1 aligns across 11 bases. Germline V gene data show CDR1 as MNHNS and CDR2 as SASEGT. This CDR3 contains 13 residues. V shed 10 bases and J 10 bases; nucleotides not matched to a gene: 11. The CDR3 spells CATTWDRGKGAFF. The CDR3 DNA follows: TGTGCCACAACGTGGGACAGGGGGAAGGGAGCTTTCTTT.

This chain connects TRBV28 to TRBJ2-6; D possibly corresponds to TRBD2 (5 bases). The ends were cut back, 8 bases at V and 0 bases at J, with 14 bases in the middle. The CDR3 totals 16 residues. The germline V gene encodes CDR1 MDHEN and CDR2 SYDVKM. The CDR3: CASGADYSSGANVLTF. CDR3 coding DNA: TGTGCCAGCGGAGCAGACTATAGCTCTGGGGCCAACGTCCTGACTTTC.

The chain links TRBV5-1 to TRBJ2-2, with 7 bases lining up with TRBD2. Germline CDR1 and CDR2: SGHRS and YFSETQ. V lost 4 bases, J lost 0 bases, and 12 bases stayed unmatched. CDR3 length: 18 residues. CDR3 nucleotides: TGCGCCAGCAGCCTACTGCCCGGTGGGAGGGCGAACACCGGGGAGCTGTTTTTT. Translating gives CASSLLPGGRANTGELFF. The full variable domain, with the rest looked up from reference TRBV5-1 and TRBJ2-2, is KAGVTQTPRYLIKTRGQQVTLSCSPISGHRSVSWYQQTPGQGLQFLFEYFSETQRNKGNFPGRFSGRQFSNSRSEMNVSTLELGDSALYLCASSLLPGGRANTGELFFGEGSRLTVL.

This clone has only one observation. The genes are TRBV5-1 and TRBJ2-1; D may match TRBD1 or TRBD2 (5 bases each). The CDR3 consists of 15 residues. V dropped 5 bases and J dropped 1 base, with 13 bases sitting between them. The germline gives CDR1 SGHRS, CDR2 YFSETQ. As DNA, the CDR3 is TGCGCCAGCAGAATCGACGGGGCTTCCTACAATGAGCAGTTCTTC. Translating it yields CASRIDGASYNEQFF.